Below are 29 T cell receptor beta chains sequenced from a single sample in a study of cytomegalovirus exposure and HLA in healthy donors. Data came from immunoSEQ multiplex PCR; TCRdb stores just in-frame clones and leaves some out. Of 150,000 to 200,000 clones in the sample, about 85% were seen once. Material for sequencing was PBMCs. The origin of the receptors is a man aged 25 to 40 in good health and CMV-seropositive.

V and J are TRBV6-6 and TRBJ1-1; 7 bases map to TRBD1. V was pared by 5 bases and J by 4 bases, with 13 bases of the junction left unmatched. The germline gives CDR1 MNHNY, CDR2 SVGAGI (reference sequence). The CDR3 runs 16 residues. In DNA form, the CDR3 reads TGTGCCAGCAGTGCAATTTTAGAGGGGGCGGGCACTGAAGCTTTCTTT. Protein product: CASSAILEGAGTEAFF.

The chain carries TRBV4-1 and TRBJ2-7, with TRBD1 matching 12 bases. The germline gives CDR1 MGHRA, CDR2 YSYEKL. This CDR3 is built from 15 residues. Trimming removed 3 bases from V and 7 bases from J; junction bases left unmatched: 7. The CDR3 reads CASSQPGQGAGEQYF. In DNA, the CDR3 is TGCGCCAGCAGCCAGCCGGGACAGGGGGCAGGGGAGCAGTACTTC.

The chain employs TRBV4-3 and TRBJ2-7, with a tentative D call TRBD2 (5 bases). Germline V gene data show CDR1 as LGHNA and CDR2 as YSLEER. The CDR3 runs 14 residues. V gave up 0 bases and J gave up 2 bases, with 8 bases separating them. CDR3 residues: CASSQDSAPYEQYF. The CDR3 bases are TGCGCCAGCAGCCAAGATAGCGCCCCCTACGAGCAGTACTTC.

J is TRBJ2-2 and V is TRBV5-1; TRBD1 agrees at 7 bases. Germline V lookup: CDR1 SGHRS, CDR2 YFSETQ. J was trimmed by 6 bases and V by 6 bases; bases with no gene match: 11. This CDR3 has 15 residues. The CDR3 nucleotides are TGCGCCAGCATTTCCTTACAGGGGTCGCCCGGGGAGCTGTTTTTT. As protein: CASISLQGSPGELFF. Based on the CDR3 plus reference TRBV5-1 and TRBJ2-2, the full variable domain is KAGVTQTPRYLIKTRGQQVTLSCSPISGHRSVSWYQQTPGQGLQFLFEYFSETQRNKGNFPGRFSGRQFSNSRSEMNVSTLELGDSALYLCASISLQGSPGELFFGEGSRLTVL.

The J gene is TRBJ2-2, the V gene TRBV2; D might be TRBD2 (6 bases). This CDR3 is 14 amino acids long. The V gene's germline CDR1 is SNHLY and CDR2 FYNNEI. V was shortened by 5 bases and J by 8 bases, with 15 bases between the two germline ends. The CDR3 loop is CASSLREVVGELFF. In nucleotides, the CDR3 is TGTGCCAGCAGTCTTAGGGAGGTGGTGGGGGAGCTGTTTTTT.

The chain employs TRBV12-5 and TRBJ2-3, with 9 positions matching TRBD2. With 4 bases clipped from V and 6 bases from J, the junction kept 17 bases outside the gene matches. The germline gives CDR1 LGHNT, CDR2 FRNRAP. The CDR3 covers 18 residues. The CDR3 nucleotides are TGTGCTAGTGGTTGGGGGCCGATAGCGGGGGTCCTGGGGGATACGCAGTATTTT. Amino acids: CASGWGPIAGVLGDTQYF. Based on the CDR3 plus reference TRBV12-5 and TRBJ2-3, the full variable domain is DARVTQTPRHKVTEMGQEVTMRCQPILGHNTVFWYRQTMMQGLELLAYFRNRAPLDDSGMPKDRFSAEMPDATLATLKIQPSEPRDSAVYFCASGWGPIAGVLGDTQYFGPGTRLTVL.

CDR3 bases: TGCGCCAGCAGCCAAGATCGCGCCTACGAGCAGTACTTC. As protein: CASSQDRAYEQYF. This chain links TRBV4-1 with TRBJ2-7; no reliable D call. The germline V and J ends were trimmed by 0 bases and 2 bases, with 5 bases remaining between them. The length of the CDR3 is 13 residues. Germline CDR1 and CDR2: MGHRA and YSYEKL.

The chain joins TRBV7-2 to TRBJ2-7; D may be TRBD1 (6 bases). Germline V CDR1 and CDR2: SGHTA, FQGNSA. The V end lost 3 bases, the J end lost 2 bases, and 11 bases lay between the germline ends. The CDR3 has 14 amino acids. CDR3 region: CASSLVDSTYEQYF. The CDR3 coding sequence is TGTGCCAGCAGCTTGGTGGACAGTACCTACGAGCAGTACTTC.

With regard to this clone: At one end, the junction sequence differs from germline, possibly due to a read error. V and J are TRBV15 and TRBJ2-3; 10 bases map to TRBD1. Germline V gene lookup returns CDR1 LNHNV and CDR2 YYDKDF (reference sequence). The CDR3 runs 17 residues. CDR3 sequence: CATSGEGGTGVEDTQYF. In DNA form, the CDR3 reads TGTGCCACCAGCGGAGAAGGGGGGACAGGGGTGGAAGATACGCAGTATTTT.

The chain is built from TRBV4-1 and TRBJ2-7; the match to TRBD2 covers 8 bases. The junction had 7 bases not matched to a gene; V was cut back by 4 bases and J by 2 bases. Germline V gene data show CDR1 as MGHRA and CDR2 as YSYEKL. The CDR3 is made up of 15 amino acids. CDR3 region: CASSLRAGDTYEQYF. Written as DNA, the CDR3 is TGCGCCAGCAGCCTAAGAGCGGGGGACACCTACGAGCAGTACTTC.

The chain is built from TRBV18 and TRBJ2-3, with 11 bases aligning to TRBD2. The CDR3 runs to 19 residues. V lost 3 bases to trimming and J lost 4 bases; unmatched junction nucleotides: 15. Looked up from germline, CDR1 is KGHSH and CDR2 is LQKENI. The CDR3: CASSPLGWDSGGEADTQYF. DNA for the CDR3: TGTGCCAGCTCACCCCTTGGTTGGGATAGCGGGGGGGAAGCAGATACGCAGTATTTT. Looking up the rest from reference TRBV18 and TRBJ2-3 gives the full variable domain: NAGVMQNPRHLVRRRGQEARLRCSPMKGHSHVYWYRQLPEEGLKFMVYLQKENIIDESGMPKERFSAEFPKEGPSILRIQQVVRGDSAAYFCASSPLGWDSGGEADTQYFGPGTRLTVL.

Many counts were recorded for this clone. This chain links TRBV7-9 with TRBJ1-1; a weak D match, TRBD1 (6 bases). CDR1 and CDR2 (germline): SEHNR, FQNEAQ (reference sequence). V lost 4 bases and J lost 9, with 15 bases in between. The CDR3 runs 13 residues. The CDR3 loop is CASSSLSGTKAFF. The CDR3 coding sequence is TGTGCCAGCAGCTCATTATCCGGGACAAAAGCTTTCTTT.

This clone has just a few counts. The V gene is TRBV18, the J gene TRBJ1-1; no clear D gene. Trimming removed 0 bases from V and 6 bases from J, with 11 bases in between. The CDR3 totals 14 residues. Germline values: CDR1 KGHSH, CDR2 LQKENI. CDR3 sequence: CASSPPGRAAEAFF. The CDR3 DNA sequence: TGTGCCAGCTCACCACCGGGGAGGGCCGCTGAAGCTTTCTTT.

This chain uses TRBV28 with TRBJ1-2, with 7 bases that match TRBD1. Germline loops: CDR1 MDHEN, CDR2 SYDVKM. CDR3 length: 13 amino acids. Trimming removed 5 bases from V and 4 bases from J; junction bases left unmatched: 4. This CDR3 reads CASSQDRRYGYTF. CDR3 in DNA: TGTGCCAGCAGTCAGGACAGGCGCTATGGCTACACCTTC.

The chain has TRBV6-5 and TRBJ2-1, with 8 bases identical to TRBD1. Germline CDR1 is MNHEY and CDR2 is SVGAGI. With 6 bases clipped from V and 5 bases from J, the junction kept 9 bases outside the gene matches. The CDR3 extends over 15 amino acids. CDR3: CASRTPVTGDNEQFF. The CDR3 bases are TGTGCCAGCAGAACGCCCGTGACAGGGGACAATGAGCAGTTCTTC.

The rearrangement uses TRBV15 and TRBJ1-1; 7 nucleotides line up with TRBD1. Trimming removed 1 base from V and 6 bases from J; junction bases left unmatched: 11. This CDR3 comprises 16 residues. Germline V gives CDR1 LNHNV, CDR2 YYDKDF (reference sequence). The CDR3 spells CATSRGYDRAFSEAFF. The CDR3 DNA reads as TGTGCCACCAGCAGAGGATACGACAGGGCTTTTTCTGAAGCTTTCTTT.

This clone was seen only a few times. The chain employs TRBV7-3 and TRBJ1-2, with a tentative D call TRBD1 (6 bases). Germline values: CDR1 SGHTA, CDR2 FQGTGA. With 1 base removed from V and 5 bases from J, the gap between germline ends came to 11 bases. The CDR3 sequence is 14 residues long. CDR3: CASSLSGQGYGYTF. The CDR3 DNA reads TGTGCCAGCAGCTTAAGCGGGCAGGGGTATGGCTACACCTTC.

The rearrangement joins TRBV7-2 to TRBJ2-5, with 9 bases matching TRBD1. Germline trimming cut 4 bases from V and 5 bases from J; bases unmatched to any gene: 5. The germline CDR1 and CDR2 sequences are SGHTA and FQGNSA. The CDR3 covers 14 residues. CDR3 sequence (DNA): TGTGCCAGCAGCTCCGACAGGGGGTTGGAGACCCAGTACTTC. Translation: CASSSDRGLETQYF. Variable domain in full (rest from reference TRBV7-2 and TRBJ2-5): GAGVSQSPSNKVTEKGKDVELRCDPISGHTALYWYRQSLGQGLEFLIYFQGNSAPDKSGLPSDRFSAERTGGSVSTLTIQRTQQEDSAVYLCASSSDRGLETQYFGPGTRLLVL.

J is TRBJ2-1 and V is TRBV7-9, with TRBD2 matching over 13 bases. The CDR3 runs 17 residues. V dropped 5 bases and J dropped 6; count of bases not matched to a gene: 10. Germline V gene sequence: CDR1 SEHNR, CDR2 FQNEAQ (reference sequence). CDR3 sequence: CASSPRLAGGRGNEQFF. The CDR3 DNA follows: TGTGCCAGCAGCCCAAGACTAGCGGGGGGCCGGGGCAATGAGCAGTTCTTC.

The chain joins TRBV4-1 to TRBJ2-1, with D possibly TRBD2 on 5 matching bases. This CDR3 has 13 residues. The germline V gene encodes CDR1 MGHRA and CDR2 YSYEKL. Trimming left V 0 bases short and J 8 bases short, with 8 bases between. CDR3 protein: CASSQEGGYEQFF. DNA for the CDR3: TGCGCCAGCAGCCAAGAAGGAGGCTATGAGCAGTTCTTC.

V gene TRBV7-3 combines with J gene TRBJ1-1, with 7 nucleotides matching TRBD1. Per germline, CDR1 SGHTA and CDR2 FQGTGA. The CDR3 is 13 amino acids. The V segment lost 5 bases and the J segment 6 bases; nucleotides outside the gene matches: 6. The CDR3 region is CASSPQGLAEAFF. CDR3 DNA: TGTGCCAGCAGCCCACAGGGGTTGGCTGAAGCTTTCTTT.

The chain has TRBV5-8 and TRBJ1-1; 9 nucleotides match TRBD1. V gave up 2 bases and J gave up 1 base; unmatched junction bases: 3. Germline V lookup: CDR1 SGHTS, CDR2 YDEGEE. The CDR3 is made up of 15 amino acids. The CDR3 bases are TGTGCCAGCAGCTTCCGGGACAGGGCGAACACTGAAGCTTTCTTT. Its translation: CASSFRDRANTEAFF. The entire variable domain, with the rest obtained from reference TRBV5-8 and TRBJ1-1, is as follows: EAGVTQSPTHLIKTRGQQATLRCSPISGHTSVYWYQQALGLGLQFLLWYDEGEERNRGNFPPRFSGRQFPNYSSELNVNALELEDSALYLCASSFRDRANTEAFFGQGTRLTVV.

This rearrangement joins TRBV4-1 to TRBJ2-2; D is perhaps TRBD1 (6 bases). Germline assignment: CDR1 MGHRA and CDR2 YSYEKL. CDR3 size: 14 residues. The V end lost 9 bases, the J end lost 0 bases, and 11 bases lay between the germline ends. The CDR3 DNA reads as TGCGCCAGTCGGGACACCGCGAACACCGGGGAGCTGTTTTTT. Translating gives CASRDTANTGELFF.

The chain recombines TRBV29-1 with TRBJ2-6; TRBD1 agrees at 8 bases. From germline, CDR1 is SQVTM and CDR2 ANQGSEA. The CDR3 length is 14 residues. The V gene end was trimmed by 6 bases and the J gene end by 0 bases; junction bases not matched to a gene: 1. The CDR3 region is CSVQGDSGANVLTF. DNA for the CDR3: TGCAGCGTACAGGGGGACTCTGGGGCCAACGTCCTGACTTTC.

This chain links TRBV4-1 with TRBJ2-5; no clear D gene. CDR3 length equals 15 residues. Germline lookup yields CDR1 MGHRA and CDR2 YSYEKL. V lost 2 bases and J 2 bases, leaving 12 bases between the germline ends. The CDR3 DNA is TGCGCCAGCAGCCAACAGACGGAAGCGCAAGAGACCCAGTACTTC. Encoded protein: CASSQQTEAQETQYF.

This rearrangement joins TRBV7-2 to TRBJ2-5, with D possibly being TRBD1 (7 bases). V lost 0 bases to trimming and J lost 2 bases, with 13 bases between them. The CDR3 is 16 amino acids. Germline lookup yields CDR1 SGHTA and CDR2 FQGNSA. The CDR3 DNA reads as TGTGCCAGCAGCTTAGCAGGGGGCGGGGTACAAGAGACCCAGTACTTC. Translating it yields CASSLAGGGVQETQYF.

V and J are TRBV11-1 and TRBJ2-7, with unresolved D. V was trimmed by 5 bases and J by 1 base, leaving 15 bases between them. The CDR3 runs 15 residues. Per the germline V gene, CDR1 is SGHAT and CDR2 is FQDESV (reference sequence). CDR3 in DNA: TGTGCCAGCAGCCCTCGCCGGGTAGGTTCCTACGAGCAGTACTTC. Translation: CASSPRRVGSYEQYF. Full variable domain (rest looked up from reference TRBV11-1 and TRBJ2-7): EAEVAQSPRYKITEKSQAVAFWCDPISGHATLYWYRQILGQGPELLVQFQDESVVDDSQLPKDRFSAERLKGVDSTLKIQPAELGDSAMYLCASSPRRVGSYEQYFGPGTRLTVT.

CDR3 sequence (DNA): TGTGCCTGGGGGGAAGCGGGGGCGATCCGATCGACCCAGTACTTC. Translated: CAWGEAGAIRSTQYF. The chain links TRBV30 to TRBJ2-5; 8 nucleotides align to TRBD2. The length of the CDR3 is 15 residues. Germline assignment: CDR1 GTSNPN and CDR2 SVGIG (reference sequence). The J segment lost 7 bases and the V segment lost 5 bases, leaving 15 bases of the junction unmatched.

The table lists this clone with a few counts. The chain is built from TRBV14 and TRBJ2-5, with D perhaps TRBD1 (5 bases). Trimming took 0 bases from V and 5 from J, leaving 13 bases between them. CDR3 length equals 15 residues. The germline V gene encodes CDR1 SGHDN and CDR2 FVKESK. The CDR3 reads CASSQDLGARETQYF. The CDR3 bases are TGTGCCAGCAGCCAAGATCTTGGGGCGCGTGAGACCCAGTACTTC. The full variable domain, in which reference TRBV14 and TRBJ2-5 provide the parts outside the CDR3, is EAGVTQFPSHSVIEKGQTVTLRCDPISGHDNLYWYRRVMGKEIKFLLHFVKESKQDESGMPNNRFLAERTGGTYSTLKVQPAELEDSGVYFCASSQDLGARETQYFGPGTRLLVL.